These 20 T cell receptor beta chains were sequenced from one sample in a study of tumor-infiltrating lymphocytes in primary liver carcinoma. The authors made TCR beta cDNA from about 500 ng total RNA with a constant-region primer. Three nested multiplex PCR rounds of slightly modified ARM-PCR generated TCR beta libraries. The first two PCR rounds used TRBV1-TRBV30 forward primers with a C-beta reverse primer, 10 to 11 cycles each. TCRdb reprocessed the multiplex PCR reads via MiXCR and lists one record per CDR3 protein. The sample records some 100,000 distinct CDR3 sequences, about 70% being singletons. Each 20-30 mg portion of unsorted bulk tissue served as the source for co-extraction of RNA and DNA. The sequencing sample was made of liver tumor tissue from sampling region 2. Indicated subset: tumor region T2, inferior pole. The source of these receptors is a woman aged 55-70 years with primary liver carcinoma and hepatitis B virus infection.

The rearrangement links TRBV11-3 to TRBJ2-1; D not certain. CDR1 and CDR2 (germline): SGHNT, YENEEA. There are 16 residues in the CDR3. V was cut by 7 bases and J by 8 bases, with 24 bases left in between. The CDR3 sequence is CASNPPGDSNYDEQFF. The CDR3 bases are TGTGCCAGCAACCCCCCAGGAGATTCCAATTACGATGAGCAGTTCTTC. Complete variable domain (other parts from reference TRBV11-3 and TRBJ2-1): EAGVVQSPRYKIIEKKQPVAFWCNPISGHNTLYWYLQNLGQGPELLIRYENEEAVDDSQLPKDRFSAERLKGVDSTLKIQPAELGDSAVYLCASNPPGDSNYDEQFFGPGTRLTVL.

The rearrangement joins TRBV28 to TRBJ1-3, with D possibly TRBD1 on 6 matching bases. The CDR3 is 16 amino acids. The V end was cut by 6 bases, the J end by 3 bases, with 18 bases between. Germline lookup yields CDR1 MDHEN and CDR2 SYDVKM. In DNA, the CDR3 is TGTGCCAGCAGGCCTTTCGGACAGTACTGTGGAAACACCATATATTTT. This codes for CASRPFGQYCGNTIYF.

Turning to this clonotype: A read error may account for a junction end that differs from germline. The chain couples TRBV4-1 to TRBJ1-2; D is unclear. Per the germline V gene, CDR1 is MGHRA and CDR2 is YSYEKL. This CDR3 is built from 16 residues. The CDR3 sequence is CASSQDIRSPGSGYTF. CDR3 in DNA: TGCGCCAGCAGCCAAGATATCAGGAGCCCAGGTAGTGGCTACACTTTC.

The gene calls are TRBV1 and TRBJ2-1; TRBD2, as called in the table, went unchecked against the DNA. TRBV1 is annotated as a pseudogene. This CDR3 has 13 amino acids. DNA of the CDR3: TGCACCAACAGCCGAAACACTAGCGAGGGGGAGTCCTTC. Its protein is CTNSRNTSEGESF.

This clonotype was counted between two and nine times. The chain links TRBV11-2 to TRBJ2-2; 7 nucleotides match TRBD2. The CDR3 contains 16 residues. From germline, CDR1 is SGHAT and CDR2 FQNNGV. The V segment lost 0 bases and the J segment 8 bases; nucleotides outside the gene matches: 9. The CDR3: CASSLETGLVIGELFF. In nucleotides, the CDR3 is TGTGCCAGCAGCTTAGAAACCGGACTAGTCATAGGGGAGCTGTTTTTT.

With respect to this clonotype: A much more abundant neighbour one base away suggests this may be a read error. J is TRBJ2-2 and V is TRBV7-8; the D is unclear. Germline CDR1 SGHVS, CDR2 FQNEAQ. V gave up 2 bases and J gave up 2 bases, with 12 bases separating them. There are 16 residues in the CDR3. The CDR3 region has the DNA TGTGCCAGCAGCTTAACAGTATTGGGTAACACCGGGGAGCTGTTTTTT. Translating it yields CASSLTVLGNTGELFF.

Remarks on this clonotype: It may be a read error: a sequence one base away is much more abundant. The chain combines TRBV6-6 with TRBJ1-5; D may be TRBD1 (5 bases). The germline CDR1 and CDR2 sequences are MNHNY and SVGAGI (reference sequence). This CDR3 contains 14 residues. The ends were cut back, 5 bases at V and 5 bases at J, with 13 bases in the middle. The CDR3 reads CASSPGGSDQPQHF. For the CDR3, the DNA is TGTGCCAGCAGTCCCGGGGGGAGTGATCAGCCCCAGCATTTT.

This clonotype has at least ten counts. The chain carries TRBV10-2 and TRBJ2-2, with 8 bases that match TRBD2. V shed 4 bases, J shed 3 bases, and the junction held 4 bases outside the gene matches. There are 15 residues in the CDR3. CDR1 and CDR2 from the germline V gene are WSHSY and SAAADI. The CDR3 DNA sequence: TGCGCCAGCAGTGCATCACTAGCGGACACCGGGGAGCTGTTTTTT. It translates to CASSASLADTGELFF.

With regard to this clonotype: No conserved phenylalanine or tryptophan is present at the end of the CDR3, so a read error is the likely explanation. The rearrangement links TRBV11-2 to TRBJ1-2, with a possible D match to TRBD1 (6 bases). CDR3 size: 15 residues. The germline V gene has CDR1 SGHAT and CDR2 FQNNGV. Trimming pared 5 bases from V and 7 bases from J, leaving 20 bases between. CDR3 sequence (DNA): TGTGCCAGCAGCCCAACAATACAGGGAGATGGTGGCTACACCCTC. It codes for CASSPTIQGDGGYTL.

There are many counts of this clonotype. The chain carries TRBV5-1 and TRBJ2-7; the D gene could be TRBD1 or TRBD2 (5 bases each). V was cut by 7 bases and J by 3 bases, with 11 bases left in between. Looked up from germline, CDR1 is SGHRS and CDR2 is YFSETQ. The CDR3 totals 12 residues. The CDR3 protein is CASRDGFYEQYF. CDR3 in DNA: TGCGCCAGCCGGGACGGGTTCTACGAGCAGTACTTC.

V and J are TRBV29-1 and TRBJ2-6, with 8 bases that match TRBD1. V was clipped by 5 bases and J by 11 bases; unmatched bases: 11. This CDR3 is 14 amino acids long. Germline loops: CDR1 SQVTM, CDR2 ANQGSEA. CDR3 residues: CSVSPDREVDVLTF. DNA of the CDR3: TGCAGCGTTAGCCCGGACAGGGAGGTCGACGTCCTGACTTTC.

This clonotype was recorded many times. The chain couples TRBV10-3 to TRBJ1-1; unclear D gene. Germline V lookup: CDR1 ENHRY, CDR2 SYGVKD. The length of the CDR3 is 12 residues. The V end lost 6 bases, the J end lost 1 base, and 6 bases lay between the germline ends. CDR3 sequence: CAIRGGNTEAFF. CDR3 DNA sequence: TGTGCCATCAGGGGCGGGAACACTGAAGCTTTCTTT.

This clonotype was picked up a small number of times. Possible read error: a much larger clone is one base away. The chain has TRBV29-1 and TRBJ1-2; D gene uncertain. V lost 3 bases and J lost 10, with 21 bases in between. Per the germline V gene, CDR1 is SQVTM and CDR2 is ANQGSEA. The CDR3 totals 14 residues. The CDR3 loop is CSVEALNRRFFYTF. The DNA for the CDR3 is TGCAGCGTTGAGGCCCTTAATCGACGGTTCTTCTACACCTTC.

CDR3 sequence: CASGGRGPGANVLTF. The CDR3 coding sequence is TGTGCTAGTGGGGGACGGGGCCCTGGGGCCAACGTCCTGACTTTC. V usage is TRBV12-5 and J usage is TRBJ2-6; either TRBD1 or TRBD2 may fit D (5 bases each). V gave up 6 bases and J gave up 2 bases, with 11 bases separating them. Germline V gives CDR1 LGHNT, CDR2 FRNRAP. This CDR3 is built from 15 residues.

The chain recombines TRBV21-1 with TRBJ2-7; the D segment call TRBD1 is taken from the table without a DNA check. TRBV21-1 is a pseudogene locus. CDR3 size: 16 residues. The CDR3 DNA reads TGCGCCAGCAGTCTGCTGGGGGGGGTCCCATCCTACGAGCGGTACTTC. Amino acids: CASSLLGGVPSYERYF.

Judged by abundance, this clonotype is medium-sized. V is TRBV11-2 and J is TRBJ2-7; no definite D call. Germline assignment: CDR1 SGHAT and CDR2 FQNNGV. Trimming stripped 0 bases from V and 6 bases from J, with 9 bases between. CDR3 length: 13 amino acids. The CDR3, as DNA: TGTGCCAGCAGCTTAGATCATAACAGCGAGCAGTACTTC. This codes for CASSLDHNSEQYF. The whole variable domain, filled in from reference TRBV11-2 and TRBJ2-7, reads EAGVAQSPRYKIIEKRQSVAFWCNPISGHATLYWYQQILGQGPKLLIQFQNNGVVDDSQLPKDRFSAERLKGVDSTLKIQPAKLEDSAVYLCASSLDHNSEQYFGPGTRLTVT.

A word on this clonotype: A read error may explain this, as a much larger clone is one base away. The chain has TRBV5-1 and TRBJ2-3; 11 bases match TRBD2. Germline values: CDR1 SGHRS, CDR2 YFSETQ. Germline trimming cut 6 bases from V and 5 bases from J; bases unmatched to any gene: 8. The CDR3 consists of 15 residues. In DNA form, the CDR3 reads TGCGCCAGCAACGGATCCGGGACTAGCGGAGATACGCAGTATTTT. Its protein product is CASNGSGTSGDTQYF. Full variable domain (rest looked up from reference TRBV5-1 and TRBJ2-3): KAGVTQTPRYLIKTRGQQVTLSCSPISGHRSVSWYQQTPGQGLQFLFEYFSETQRNKGNFPGRFSGRQFSNSRSEMNVSTLELGDSALYLCASNGSGTSGDTQYFGPGTRLTVL.

Of note for this clonotype: Because it lacks the conserved phenylalanine or tryptophan at the end, this CDR3 is likely a read error. The V call is TRBV12-3 or TRBV12-4, the J call TRBJ1-5; D might be TRBD1 (5 bases). Trimming took 6 bases from V and 5 from J, leaving 14 bases between them. The CDR3 contains 14 residues. The CDR3 spells CASSLQRGDQPQHL. The CDR3 DNA reads TGTGCCAGCAGCCTTCAGCGAGGGGATCAGCCCCAGCATCTT.

This chain joins TRBV2 and TRBJ1-5, with D tentatively TRBD1 (5 bases). Deletions cut 4 bases from V and 6 bases from J, with 13 bases between. Germline V gene data show CDR1 as SNHLY and CDR2 as FYNNEI. The CDR3 spans 14 residues. CDR3 sequence reads: CASSGGGRSQPQHF. In nucleotides, the CDR3 is TGTGCCAGCAGTGGGGGGGGGAGAAGTCAGCCCCAGCATTTT.

V is TRBV28 and J is TRBJ2-6, with D tentatively TRBD2 (5 bases). The germline V and J ends were trimmed by 4 bases and 0 bases, with 7 bases remaining between them. There are 15 residues in the CDR3. The germline gives CDR1 MDHEN, CDR2 SYDVKM. The CDR3 here is CASSSGSSGANVLTF. The DNA for the CDR3 is TGTGCCAGCAGTTCGGGGAGCTCTGGGGCCAACGTCCTGACTTTC.